The present entry profiles one T cell receptor beta chain with its context. Antigen: not known. This specimen belongs to a study of T cell clones after liver transplantation. The overall study: Samples came from ITN030ST, which attempted immunosuppression withdrawal within 2 years of liver transplantation. Study conclusions and caveats: In two subjects, few donor cells limited the measurable donor-reactive repertoire. A significant post-transplant drop in circulating graft-donor-reactive CD4 TCRbeta sequences occurred in most of the 8 subjects. Post-transplant time points were not standardized, so conclusions are preliminary.

Clones were sequenced by immunoSEQ multiplex PCR, and TCRdb holds only the in-frame ones, with some missing. The top ten hold approximately 8% of the sample, which has over 50,000 clones, approximately 84% seen once. V trimming: 10 bases; J trimming: 4 bases; junction bases outside the gene matches: 12. Germline V CDR1 and CDR2: MDHEN, SYDVKM. This CDR3 is 16 amino acids long. This clonotype originated in a human donor who received a liver transplant. The rearrangement links TRBV28 to TRBJ2-1, with 11 bases matching TRBD2. Material: CD4+ T cells from blood, obtained before liver transplant. The CDR3 DNA sequence: TGTGCCACCTTAATGGGACTAGCGGCACTATACAATGAGCAGTTCTTC. Translation gives CATLMGLAALYNEQFF.